This record looks at one T cell receptor beta chain sequence and its context. What it binds is not known. The sample belongs to a study of breast tumors, draining lymph nodes, adjacent tissues. Study-level results: The lymph node origin of tumor T cells was framed as consistent with a hypothesis, not demonstrated. Luminal-like breast cancer showed significantly higher tumor–nontumor repertoire similarity than basal-like. Data fit most tumor T cells coming from lymph node, expanding in tumor. Compared with lymph nodes, tumors were less diverse; compared with nontumor tissue, more.

TCRdb analysed the multiplex PCR reads with MiXCR anew, one entry per CDR3 protein. Of about 230,000 distinct CDR3 sequences in the sample, approximately 31% are singletons; the top ten hold 1.3% to 1.5%. The lymph nodes were axillary draining lymph nodes from breast cancer patients. The CDR3 consists of 14 residues. V lost 3 bases and J 12 bases, leaving 15 bases between the germline ends. This clonotype was sampled from a female donor with breast cancer. Some clones in this sample may be carry-over from other donors' samples. This rearrangement joins TRBV12-3 or TRBV12-4 to TRBJ1-6, with D hard to call. Input material: axillary lymph node tissue. The CDR3 is CASSFLTGEGPLHF. DNA of the CDR3: TGTGCCAGCAGTTTCTTGACCGGGGAGGGACCCCTCCACTTT.